A selection of T cell receptor beta chains follows, all from one sample in a study of human T cells and chemical hapten exposure. TCRdb reprocessed the RACE reads with MiXCR, giving one entry per CDR3 protein. The sample lists about 82,000 distinct CDR3 sequences, roughly 10% occurring once. Sample: whole blood, taken in connection with sensitization to the hapten diphenylcyclopropenone (DPC). These receptors all stem from a woman in her 50s with alopecia areata. Some clones in this sample may be carry-over from other donors' samples. The CDR3 runs from the conserved cysteine through the conserved F or W.

V,J,CDR3
TRBV5-5,TRBJ1-5,CASSLAGNSNQPQHF
TRBV5-6,TRBJ2-3,CASSEEGGSTDTQYF
TRBV20-1,TRBJ1-4,CSADSETNEKLFF
TRBV7-9,TRBJ2-5,CASSRGTSGGGKETQYF
TRBV6-5,TRBJ2-5,CASSYSTYETQYF
TRBV5-1,TRBJ2-7,CASSLQGGAIYEQYF
TRBV4-3,TRBJ2-3,CASSQDPGGPSTDTQYF
TRBV3-1,TRBJ1-6,CASSQRVVGTGGSPLHF
TRBV9,TRBJ1-1,CASSVAGVNTEAFF
TRBV12-3/TRBV12-4,TRBJ2-3,CASSLIVGVRASTDTQYF
TRBV3-1,TRBJ2-7,CASSLGTSGRSEQYF
TRBV10-3,TRBJ1-5,CAIGAGNQPQHF
TRBV19,TRBJ2-7,CASSIGETSTYEQYF
TRBV14,TRBJ2-7,CASSRFPYEQYF
TRBV27,TRBJ2-4,CASSPGQGLLTKNIQYF
TRBV5-1,TRBJ2-6,CASSLGGSGANVLTF
TRBV27,TRBJ2-5,CATLPLATAQETQYF
TRBV7-3,TRBJ2-3,CASSSGTSRSADTQYF
TRBV9,TRBJ2-5,CASSVGTGGAWKTQYF
TRBV4-2,TRBJ2-1,CASSQAAGVGNEQFF
TRBV28,TRBJ1-2,CASSLWALKRTGGYGYTF
TRBV4-2,TRBJ2-4,CASSRGSWDKNIQYF
TRBV11-2,TRBJ2-3,CASSLDPTGPHTDTQYF
TRBV27,TRBJ2-2,CASRRQGLLSPTGELFF
TRBV29-1,TRBJ2-1,CSVGTERLAAFGNEQFF
TRBV28,TRBJ2-1,CASSFSIGSSRNEQFF
TRBV7-9,TRBJ1-1,CASSLRDLPGTEAFF
TRBV19,TRBJ1-5,CASADLINQPQHF